This T cell receptor (beta chain) was sequenced during a study of cytomegalovirus exposure and HLA in healthy donors. Study-wide findings and caveats: An analysis that came later showed most CMV-associated TCR beta chains appearing HLA-restricted. In vitro confirmation showed three CMV-associated chains to be CMV antigen specific. Rare TCR sequences dominated, though some public TCRs recurred in many donors. Compared with the roughly 670-donor mean, an Asian-associated ancestry cluster reportedly had fewer N-insertions, according to a later analysis.

Concerning this clone itself: Its antigen is still unknown.

This PCR relied on a set of 60 Vbeta primers and 13 Jbeta primers. Repertoires were generated with immunoSEQ multiplex PCR, while TCRdb's copy carries only in-frame clones and drops some. This sample has roughly 140,000 clones, with approximately 82% found just once. V was cut by 0 bases and J by 9 bases, with 6 bases left in between. Germline V lookup: CDR1 GTSNPN, CDR2 SVGIG (reference sequence). This CDR3 is 11 amino acids long. The TCR sequence derives from a woman between 55 and 75 years old in good health and CMV-seropositive. Sample: PBMCs. The V and J genes are TRBV30 and TRBJ2-1, with no clear D. CDR3 nucleotide sequence: TGTGCCTGGAGTGTATTGAGTGAGCAGTTCTTC. It translates to CAWSVLSEQFF. The entire variable domain, with the rest obtained from reference TRBV30 and TRBJ2-1, is as follows: SQTIHQWPATLVQPVGSPLSLECTVEGTSNPNLYWYRQAAGRGLQLLFYSVGIGQISSEVPQNLSASRPQDRQFILSSKKLLLSDSGFYLCAWSVLSEQFFGPGTRLTVL.